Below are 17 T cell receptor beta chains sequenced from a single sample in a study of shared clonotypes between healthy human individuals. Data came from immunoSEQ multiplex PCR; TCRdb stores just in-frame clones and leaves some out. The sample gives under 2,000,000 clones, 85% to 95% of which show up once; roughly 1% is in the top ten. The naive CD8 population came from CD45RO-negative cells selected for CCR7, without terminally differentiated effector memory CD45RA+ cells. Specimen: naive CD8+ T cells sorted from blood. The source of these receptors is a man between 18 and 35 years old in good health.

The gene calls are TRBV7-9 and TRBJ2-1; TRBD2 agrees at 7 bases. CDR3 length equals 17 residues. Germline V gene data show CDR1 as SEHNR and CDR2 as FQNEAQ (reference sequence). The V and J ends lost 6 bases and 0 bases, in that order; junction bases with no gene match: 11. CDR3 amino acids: CASSSPWRGSSYNEQFF. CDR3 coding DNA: TGTGCCAGCAGTTCCCCATGGCGGGGGAGCTCCTACAATGAGCAGTTCTTC.

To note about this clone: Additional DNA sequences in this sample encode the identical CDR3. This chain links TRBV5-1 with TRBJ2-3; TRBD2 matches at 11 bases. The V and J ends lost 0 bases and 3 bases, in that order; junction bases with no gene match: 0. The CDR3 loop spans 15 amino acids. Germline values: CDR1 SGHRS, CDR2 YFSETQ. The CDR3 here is CASSLGLAGTDTQYF. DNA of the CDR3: TGCGCCAGCAGCTTGGGACTAGCGGGGACAGATACGCAGTATTTT.

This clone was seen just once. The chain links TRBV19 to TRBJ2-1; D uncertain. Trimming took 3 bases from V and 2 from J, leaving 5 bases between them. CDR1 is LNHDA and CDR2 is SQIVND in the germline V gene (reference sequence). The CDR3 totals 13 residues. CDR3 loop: CASSINPYNEQFF. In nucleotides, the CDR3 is TGTGCCAGTAGTATTAATCCCTACAATGAGCAGTTCTTC.

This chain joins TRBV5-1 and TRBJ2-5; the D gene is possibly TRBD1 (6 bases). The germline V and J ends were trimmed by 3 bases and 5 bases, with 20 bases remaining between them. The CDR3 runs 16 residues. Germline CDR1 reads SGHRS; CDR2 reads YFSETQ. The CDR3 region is CASSSTWTAEEETQYF. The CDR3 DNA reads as TGCGCCAGCAGCTCCACCTGGACAGCGGAAGAGGAGACCCAGTACTTC. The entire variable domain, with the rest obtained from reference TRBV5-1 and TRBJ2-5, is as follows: KAGVTQTPRYLIKTRGQQVTLSCSPISGHRSVSWYQQTPGQGLQFLFEYFSETQRNKGNFPGRFSGRQFSNSRSEMNVSTLELGDSALYLCASSSTWTAEEETQYFGPGTRLLVL.

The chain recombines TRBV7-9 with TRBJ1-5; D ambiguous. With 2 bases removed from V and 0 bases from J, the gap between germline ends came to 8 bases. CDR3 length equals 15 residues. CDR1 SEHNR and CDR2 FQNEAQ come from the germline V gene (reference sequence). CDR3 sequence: CASSLYDNSNQPQHF. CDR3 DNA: TGTGCCAGCAGCTTATACGACAATAGCAATCAGCCCCAGCATTTT.

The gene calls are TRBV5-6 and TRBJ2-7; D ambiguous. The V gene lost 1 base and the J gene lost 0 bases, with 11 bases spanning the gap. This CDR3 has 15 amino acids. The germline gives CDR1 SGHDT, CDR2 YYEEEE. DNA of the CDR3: TGTGCCAGCAGCTTGACTGGCGGAAGCTCCTACGAGCAGTACTTC. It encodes CASSLTGGSSYEQYF. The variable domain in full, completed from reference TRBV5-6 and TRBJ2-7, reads DAGVTQSPTHLIKTRGQQVTLRCSPKSGHDTVSWYQQALGQGPQFIFQYYEEEERQRGNFPDRFSGHQFPNYSSELNVNALLLGDSALYLCASSLTGGSSYEQYFGPGTRLTVT.

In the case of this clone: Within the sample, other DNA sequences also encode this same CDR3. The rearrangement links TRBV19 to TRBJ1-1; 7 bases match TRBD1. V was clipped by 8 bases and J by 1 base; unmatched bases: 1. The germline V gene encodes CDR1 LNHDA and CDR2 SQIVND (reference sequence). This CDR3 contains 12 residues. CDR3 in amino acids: CASRTGNTEAFF. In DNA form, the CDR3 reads TGTGCCAGTCGGACAGGGAACACTGAAGCTTTCTTT.

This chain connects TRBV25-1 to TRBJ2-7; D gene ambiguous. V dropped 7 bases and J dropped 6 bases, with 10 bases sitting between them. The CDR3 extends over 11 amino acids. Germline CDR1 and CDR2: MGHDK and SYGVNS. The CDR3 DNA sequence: TGTGCCAGCACAAGCTCTGTCGAGCAGTACTTC. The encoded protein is CASTSSVEQYF.

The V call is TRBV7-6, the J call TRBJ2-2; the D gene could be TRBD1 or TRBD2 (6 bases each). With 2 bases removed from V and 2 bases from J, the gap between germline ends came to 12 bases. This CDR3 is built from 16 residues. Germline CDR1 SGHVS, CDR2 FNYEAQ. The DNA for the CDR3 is TGTGCCAGCAGCTTAACGGCGGGGACAAACACCGGGGAGCTGTTTTTT. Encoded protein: CASSLTAGTNTGELFF. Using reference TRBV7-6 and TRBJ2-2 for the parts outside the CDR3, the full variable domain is GAGVSQSPRYKVTKRGQDVALRCDPISGHVSLYWYRQALGQGPEFLTYFNYEAQQDKSGLPNDRFSAERPEGSISTLTIQRTEQRDSAMYRCASSLTAGTNTGELFFGEGSRLTVL.

The CDR3 loop reads CASRGTGVYQPQHF. CDR3 nucleotide sequence: TGTGCCAGCAGGGGGACAGGGGTTTATCAGCCCCAGCATTTT. The chain is built from TRBV27 and TRBJ1-5, with 10 positions matching TRBD1. This CDR3 comprises 14 residues. Per germline, CDR1 MNHEY and CDR2 SMNVEV (reference sequence). The ends lost 6 bases at V and 5 bases at J; junction bases unmatched: 4.

The CDR3 region is CASSRQGQETQYF. The DNA for the CDR3 is TGTGCCAGCAGCCGACAGGGTCAAGAGACCCAGTACTTC. The rearrangement links TRBV5-4 to TRBJ2-5, with 7 bases fitting TRBD1. The trim removed 4 bases at V and 2 bases at J, leaving 2 bases unmatched. Germline CDR1 is SGHNT and CDR2 is YYREEE (reference sequence). This CDR3 contains 13 residues.

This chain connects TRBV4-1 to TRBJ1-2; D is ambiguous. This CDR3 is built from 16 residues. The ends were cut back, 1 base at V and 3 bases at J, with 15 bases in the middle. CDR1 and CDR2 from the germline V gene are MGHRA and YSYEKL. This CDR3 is CASSQAGQSPDYGYTF. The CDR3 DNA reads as TGCGCCAGCAGCCAAGCGGGTCAGTCCCCGGACTATGGCTACACCTTC.

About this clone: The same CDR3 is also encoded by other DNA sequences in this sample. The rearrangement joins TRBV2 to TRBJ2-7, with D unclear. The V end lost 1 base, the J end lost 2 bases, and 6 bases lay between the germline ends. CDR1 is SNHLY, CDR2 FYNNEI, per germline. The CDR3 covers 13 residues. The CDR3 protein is CASSEGRAYEQYF. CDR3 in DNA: TGTGCCAGCAGTGAAGGAAGGGCCTACGAGCAGTACTTC. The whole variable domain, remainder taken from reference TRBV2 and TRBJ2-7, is EPEVTQTPSHQVTQMGQEVILRCVPISNHLYFYWYRQILGQKVEFLVSFYNNEISEKSEIFDDQFSVERPDGSNFTLKIRSTKLEDSAMYFCASSEGRAYEQYFGPGTRLTVT.

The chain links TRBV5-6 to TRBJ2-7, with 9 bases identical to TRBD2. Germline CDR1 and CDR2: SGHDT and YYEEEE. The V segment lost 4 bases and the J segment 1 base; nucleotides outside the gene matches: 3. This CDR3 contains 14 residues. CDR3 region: CASSVAGASYEQYF. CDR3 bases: TGTGCCAGCAGCGTAGCGGGGGCATCCTACGAGCAGTACTTC.

In nucleotides, the CDR3 is TGTGCCAGCAGCTTAGCGGGACAGGTCTTAGAAGCTTTCTTT. This sequence encodes CASSLAGQVLEAFF. V and J are TRBV13 and TRBJ1-1; TRBD1 matches at 8 bases. CDR3 length equals 14 residues. CDR1 is PRHDT and CDR2 is FYEKMQ in the germline V gene (reference sequence). V shed 1 base and J 8 bases; nucleotides not matched to a gene: 6.

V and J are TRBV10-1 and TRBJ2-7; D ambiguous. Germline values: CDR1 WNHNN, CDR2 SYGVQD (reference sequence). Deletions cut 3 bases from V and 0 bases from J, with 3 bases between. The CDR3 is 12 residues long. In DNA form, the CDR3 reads TGCGCCAGCAGTGACAGCTCCTACGAGCAGTACTTC. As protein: CASSDSSYEQYF.

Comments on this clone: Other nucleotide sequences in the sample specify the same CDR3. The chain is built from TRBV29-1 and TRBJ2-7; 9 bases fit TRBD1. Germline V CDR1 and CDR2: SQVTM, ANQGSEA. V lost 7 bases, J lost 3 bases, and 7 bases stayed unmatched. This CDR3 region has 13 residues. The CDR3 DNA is TGCAGCGCCCGGACAGGGGATTTCTACGAGCAGTACTTC. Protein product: CSARTGDFYEQYF.